The 31 T cell receptor beta chains presented below share a single source sample, sequenced in a study of cytomegalovirus exposure and HLA in healthy donors. PCR involved 60 Vbeta and 13 Jbeta primers. Clones were read by immunoSEQ multiplex PCR, and TCRdb kept only the in-frame ones, dropping some. The repertoire has a few hundred thousand clones, approximately 84% of them found once; the top ten carry approximately 0.62%. Sequencing was done on a sample of PBMCs. The receptors were gathered from a middle-aged woman in good health and CMV-seronegative.

The chain has TRBV10-1 and TRBJ2-3; D possibly corresponds to TRBD2 (6 bases). Trimming left V 3 bases short and J 2 bases short, with 15 bases between. Germline lookup yields CDR1 WNHNN and CDR2 SYGVQD (reference sequence). This CDR3 has 16 residues. The CDR3 protein is CASSDRDFPITDTQYF. The CDR3 nucleotides read TGCGCCAGCAGTGACCGGGACTTCCCAATCACAGATACGCAGTATTTT.

DNA of the CDR3: TGCAGTGTTGCAGGGATGGACATTCAGTACTTC. This codes for CSVAGMDIQYF. J is TRBJ2-4 and V is TRBV20-1; D might be TRBD1 (5 bases). Per the germline V gene, CDR1 is DFQATT and CDR2 is SNEGSKA (reference sequence). V lost 7 bases, J lost 8 bases, and 12 bases lay in between. The CDR3 consists of 11 residues.

The chain joins TRBV4-2 to TRBJ1-1; unclear D gene. This CDR3 is 17 amino acids long. The germline V gene encodes CDR1 LGHNA and CDR2 YNFKEQ. Trimming left V 0 bases short and J 0 bases short, with 14 bases between. The CDR3 loop reads CASSQDRFNSLNTEAFF. CDR3 nucleotide sequence: TGTGCCAGCAGCCAAGATCGTTTTAACAGCCTGAACACTGAAGCTTTCTTT.

This chain joins TRBV19 and TRBJ1-5; 7 nucleotides line up with TRBD1. CDR3 length equals 15 residues. Unmatched junction bases numbered 10, after V lost 11 bases and J lost 0 bases. CDR1 is LNHDA, CDR2 SQIVND, per germline (reference sequence). This CDR3 reads CASWDRLYSNQPQHF. CDR3 nucleotide sequence: TGTGCCTCCTGGGACAGATTATATAGCAATCAGCCCCAGCATTTT.

CDR3 nucleotide sequence: TGTGCCAGTAGTATCGGCGGGGGGGTCGGCGCCGGGGAGCTGTTTTTT. It codes for CASSIGGGVGAGELFF. The genes are TRBV19 and TRBJ2-2; TRBD2 agrees at 9 bases. Germline values: CDR1 LNHDA, CDR2 SQIVND (reference sequence). V shed 3 bases, J shed 6 bases, and the junction held 8 bases outside the gene matches. The CDR3 runs 16 residues.

V and J are TRBV11-2 and TRBJ2-3, with 7 positions matching TRBD2. Germline loops: CDR1 SGHAT, CDR2 FQNNGV. The CDR3 is made up of 18 amino acids. Trimming removed 5 bases from V and 2 bases from J; junction bases left unmatched: 16. CDR3 DNA: TGTGCCAGCAGCCCCATCCTGGGGGGTGGGGGGGACACAGATACGCAGTATTTT. Translating gives CASSPILGGGGDTDTQYF. Using reference TRBV11-2 and TRBJ2-3 for the parts outside the CDR3, the full variable domain is EAGVAQSPRYKIIEKRQSVAFWCNPISGHATLYWYQQILGQGPKLLIQFQNNGVVDDSQLPKDRFSAERLKGVDSTLKIQPAKLEDSAVYLCASSPILGGGGDTDTQYFGPGTRLTVL.

V gene TRBV14 combines with J gene TRBJ1-2; D is perhaps TRBD1 (5 bases). Germline CDR1 is SGHDN and CDR2 is FVKESK. Trimming stripped 4 bases from V and 8 bases from J, with 14 bases between. The CDR3 length is 13 residues. CDR3 DNA sequence: TGTGCCAGCAGCCGCATCAGGGTAGGCGGCTACACCTTC. This codes for CASSRIRVGGYTF.

V is TRBV7-9 and J is TRBJ1-4; TRBD1 agrees at 9 bases. With 1 base clipped from V and 7 bases from J, the junction kept 4 bases outside the gene matches. The CDR3 sequence is 15 residues long. The germline CDR1 and CDR2 sequences are SEHNR and FQNEAQ (reference sequence). The CDR3 loop is CASSLEGQGFEKLFF. The CDR3 DNA reads TGTGCCAGCAGCTTAGAGGGACAGGGTTTTGAAAAACTGTTTTTT.

The J gene is TRBJ2-4, the V gene TRBV11-3; D is uncertain. V was cut by 0 bases and J by 0 bases, with 15 bases left in between. Germline values: CDR1 SGHNT, CDR2 YENEEA. This CDR3 contains 18 residues. The CDR3 loop is CASSLDPPMAAAKNIQYF. The CDR3 DNA is TGTGCCAGCAGCTTAGACCCGCCGATGGCGGCAGCCAAAAACATTCAGTACTTC.

This chain links TRBV14 with TRBJ1-6; possibly TRBD1 for D (6 bases). This CDR3 has 13 residues. Trimming took 5 bases from V and 7 from J, leaving 9 bases between them. Germline CDR1 SGHDN, CDR2 FVKESK. The DNA for the CDR3 is TGTGCCAGCAGCACGAGGGGGAATTCACCCCTCCACTTT. Its translation: CASSTRGNSPLHF.

The chain carries TRBV5-1 and TRBJ2-1, with 12 bases that match TRBD2. Germline V gene sequence: CDR1 SGHRS, CDR2 YFSETQ. The CDR3 consists of 19 residues. Germline trimming cut 5 bases from V and 5 bases from J; bases unmatched to any gene: 17. This CDR3 reads CASRKVKLAGGRSDNEQFF. For the CDR3, the DNA is TGCGCCAGCAGGAAGGTTAAACTAGCGGGGGGCCGTTCCGACAATGAGCAGTTCTTC. Using reference TRBV5-1 and TRBJ2-1 for the parts outside the CDR3, the full variable domain is KAGVTQTPRYLIKTRGQQVTLSCSPISGHRSVSWYQQTPGQGLQFLFEYFSETQRNKGNFPGRFSGRQFSNSRSEMNVSTLELGDSALYLCASRKVKLAGGRSDNEQFFGPGTRLTVL.

The chain employs TRBV27 and TRBJ2-1; possibly TRBD2 for D (5 bases). CDR1 is MNHEY and CDR2 is SMNVEV in the germline V gene (reference sequence). Between the trimmed V and J ends, which lost 5 bases and 6 bases, there was a span of 20 bases. The CDR3 has 16 amino acids. The DNA for the CDR3 is TGTGCCAGCAGTACATACACACGGGTCCGGGGCAATGAGCAGTTCTTC. Residues: CASSTYTRVRGNEQFF.

The chain uses TRBV7-8 and TRBJ2-7; a possible D gene is TRBD1 (6 bases). V lost 5 bases and J lost 3, with 17 bases in between. This CDR3 contains 15 residues. CDR1 is SGHVS and CDR2 is FQNEAQ in the germline V gene. The CDR3 DNA follows: TGTGCCAGCAGCCCCCTCGGGGTAGGGGGCTACGAGCAGTACTTC. As protein: CASSPLGVGGYEQYF.

This clone was observed once. The J gene is TRBJ2-4, the V gene TRBV11-2; 7 nucleotides align to TRBD1. The CDR3 contains 16 residues. The V and J ends lost 3 bases and 1 base, in that order; junction bases with no gene match: 6. Looked up from germline, CDR1 is SGHAT and CDR2 is FQNNGV. Here the CDR3 reads CASSFRTGRAKNIQYF. DNA of the CDR3: TGTGCCAGCAGCTTCCGGACAGGCCGGGCCAAAAACATTCAGTACTTC.

The chain uses TRBV28 and TRBJ1-2; TRBD1 matches 7 bases. This CDR3 region has 14 residues. Germline-derived CDR1 and CDR2 are MDHEN and SYDVKM. V was clipped by 2 bases and J by 5 bases; unmatched bases: 5. CDR3 sequence: CASSLIGTDYGYTF. The CDR3 DNA reads as TGTGCCAGCAGTTTAATTGGGACAGATTATGGCTACACCTTC.

V gene TRBV7-6 combines with J gene TRBJ2-2; 7 nucleotides agree with TRBD2. The CDR3 consists of 17 residues. Germline loops: CDR1 SGHVS, CDR2 FNYEAQ. The V gene end was trimmed by 0 bases and the J gene end by 4 bases; junction bases not matched to a gene: 8. Here the CDR3 reads CASSLAHGGVITGELFF. CDR3 bases: TGTGCCAGCAGCTTAGCGCATGGGGGGGTTATCACCGGGGAGCTGTTTTTT.

Of note for this clone: This sample also contains other DNA sequences that code for the same CDR3. The genes are TRBV20-1 and TRBJ2-5; no reliable D call. With 6 bases removed from V and 5 bases from J, the gap between germline ends came to 7 bases. CDR3 length: 10 residues. Germline CDR1 DFQATT, CDR2 SNEGSKA (reference sequence). CDR3 sequence: CSAPRETQYF. As DNA, the CDR3 is TGCAGTGCCCCGCGGGAGACCCAGTACTTC.

V usage is TRBV19 and J usage is TRBJ2-3, with D perhaps TRBD2 (6 bases). CDR1 and CDR2 (germline): LNHDA, SQIVND (reference sequence). CDR3 size: 15 residues. V lost 1 base, J lost 1 base, and 9 bases lay in between. The CDR3 region has the DNA TGTGCCAGTAGTATAGGCGGGGCTCGCACAGATACGCAGTATTTT. Translating it yields CASSIGGARTDTQYF.

The CDR3 loop reads CASSSGGGYYGYTF. The DNA for the CDR3 is TGTGCCAGCAGCTCGGGAGGGGGTTACTATGGCTACACCTTC. This rearrangement joins TRBV7-8 to TRBJ1-2, with a weak D call TRBD1 (6 bases). Germline CDR1 and CDR2: SGHVS and FQNEAQ. V was shortened by 4 bases and J by 3 bases, with 12 bases between the two germline ends. This CDR3 contains 14 residues.

The CDR3 nucleotides read TGTGCCAGCAGCTTAGGTAGCGGGACACCCTCCTACGAGCAGTACTTC. Protein sequence: CASSLGSGTPSYEQYF. This rearrangement joins TRBV11-3 to TRBJ2-7, with 8 bases that match TRBD2. The length of the CDR3 is 16 residues. Germline V gene data show CDR1 as SGHNT and CDR2 as YENEEA. After removal of 1 base from V and 0 bases from J, the junction contained 5 bases not matched to a gene.

The V gene is TRBV28, the J gene TRBJ1-1, with D unclear. The germline CDR1 and CDR2 sequences are MDHEN and SYDVKM. The V and J ends lost 3 bases and 1 base respectively, with 18 bases between them. The CDR3 spans 17 residues. In nucleotides, the CDR3 is TGTGCCAGCAGTTTTGTAGGGAGGGTCCCGACGAACACTGAAGCTTTCTTT. It encodes CASSFVGRVPTNTEAFF.

This chain connects TRBV10-3 to TRBJ1-1; D gene uncertain. CDR1 ENHRY and CDR2 SYGVKD come from the germline V gene. Trimming took off 3 bases at V and 1 base at J, with 9 bases between the two ends. The CDR3 runs 14 residues. Here the CDR3 reads CAISEVQKNTEAFF. CDR3 coding DNA: TGTGCCATCAGTGAAGTACAGAAGAACACTGAAGCTTTCTTT.

Concerning this clone itself: Other DNA sequences in this sample translate to the same CDR3. The rearrangement uses TRBV19 and TRBJ1-1; weak D call: TRBD1 (5 bases). The CDR3 covers 13 residues. Trimming removed 6 bases at V and 6 bases at J, with 14 bases between. Germline V gives CDR1 LNHDA, CDR2 SQIVND (reference sequence). In DNA, the CDR3 is TGTGCCAGTAGCGAGACGGGAGGGGCTGAAGCTTTCTTT. Protein: CASSETGGAEAFF.

V usage is TRBV5-1 and J usage is TRBJ1-2; D is possibly TRBD1 (6 bases). The V end was cut by 0 bases, the J end by 2 bases, with 11 bases between. Germline V gives CDR1 SGHRS, CDR2 YFSETQ. CDR3 length: 15 residues. For the CDR3, the DNA is TGCGCCAGCAGCTTGGGACAGGCGATCAACTATGGCTACACCTTC. Its protein product is CASSLGQAINYGYTF.

The chain carries TRBV29-1 and TRBJ2-7, with TRBD1 matching over 7 bases. Per the germline V gene, CDR1 is SQVTM and CDR2 is ANQGSEA. With V trimmed by 5 bases and J by 5 bases, 6 bases remained unmatched. The CDR3 spans 12 residues. In nucleotides, the CDR3 is TGCAGCGTTAGGCGACAGGGCGACGAGCAGTACTTC. Residues: CSVRRQGDEQYF.

The chain links TRBV19 to TRBJ2-1; 10 nucleotides match TRBD2. The CDR3 runs to 15 residues. The J segment lost 7 bases and the V segment lost 7 bases, leaving 10 bases of the junction unmatched. Germline V gives CDR1 LNHDA, CDR2 SQIVND (reference sequence). CDR3 sequence reads: CASTLGAGGINEQFF. CDR3 DNA sequence: TGTGCCAGTACCCTCGGAGCGGGGGGGATAAATGAGCAGTTCTTC.

This clone was recorded many times. The CDR3 DNA reads TGTGCCAGCAGGGCCAACAGTTACACTGAAGCTTTCTTT. Translation: CASRANSYTEAFF. The chain is built from TRBV2 and TRBJ1-1; D gene uncertain. Trimming removed 6 bases at V and 3 bases at J, with 11 bases between. The CDR3 sequence is 13 residues long. Germline loops: CDR1 SNHLY, CDR2 FYNNEI.

The chain has TRBV7-9 and TRBJ2-7, with 8 nucleotides matching TRBD2. The germline V gene encodes CDR1 SEHNR and CDR2 FQNEAQ (reference sequence). J lost 5 bases, V lost 3 bases, and 3 bases had no gene match. The CDR3 covers 13 residues. CDR3 sequence: CASSLSGGNEQYF. CDR3 coding DNA: TGTGCCAGCAGCTTGAGCGGGGGTAACGAGCAGTACTTC.

V and J are TRBV6-5 and TRBJ1-2; D is perhaps TRBD1 (6 bases). The CDR3 length is 16 residues. Germline V gene sequence: CDR1 MNHEY, CDR2 SVGAGI. The ends were cut back, 0 bases at V and 2 bases at J, with 13 bases in the middle. CDR3 loop: CASSYSKAGANYGYTF. Here the CDR3 DNA reads TGTGCCAGCAGTTACTCGAAGGCGGGGGCAAACTATGGCTACACCTTC.

The J gene is TRBJ2-4, the V gene TRBV30; 10 positions agree with TRBD1. The CDR3 is 20 amino acids. Losses at the gene ends were 0 bases for V and 0 bases for J; bases not matched to a gene: 14. CDR1 and CDR2 (germline): GTSNPN, SVGIG (reference sequence). CDR3 in DNA: TGTGCCTGGAGTGTACCTGACAGGGGGCCCGAACACATAGCCAAAAACATTCAGTACTTC. Translated: CAWSVPDRGPEHIAKNIQYF.

The rearrangement uses TRBV2 and TRBJ1-2, with D hard to call. The CDR3 sequence is 11 residues long. Looked up from germline, CDR1 is SNHLY and CDR2 is FYNNEI. Between the trimmed V and J ends, which lost 6 bases and 7 bases, there was a span of 9 bases. CDR3 bases: TGTGCCAGCAGCGGTAATCCTGGCTACACCTTC. Amino acid sequence: CASSGNPGYTF.